Listed here is a single T cell receptor beta chain. Antigen unknown. This entry belongs to a study of early stage breast cancer tumors. Across the study: The ER+/PR+/HER2- tumors included roughly 8 ductal and a handful of lobular carcinomas. Around 9.6-fold was the mean read coverage per sample.

Study results and limitations: Compared with adjacent normal breast tissue, tumors showed 2 to 2.5-fold greater T cell density and higher clonality. Chain pairing and CD4, CD8 or FOXP3 expression were not captured.

CDR3 length equals 17 residues. The germline CDR1 and CDR2 sequences are SGHNT and YENEEA. V was shortened by 5 bases and J by 4 bases, with 20 bases between the two germline ends. Repertoires were generated with immunoSEQ multiplex PCR, while TCRdb's copy carries only in-frame clones and drops some. The sample holds approximately 75,000 clones; roughly 80% are singletons and the top ten take roughly 4.7%. The clonotype originates from a person aged 35-50 years with breast cancer. The sample comprised blood. This sequence joins TRBV11-3 and TRBJ2-2, with a weak D call TRBD2 (7 bases). The CDR3 protein is CASSPRGGEIGTGELFF. The CDR3, as DNA: TGTGCCAGCAGCCCACGAGGGGGGGAGATAGGCACCGGGGAGCTGTTTTTT. The whole variable domain, remainder taken from reference TRBV11-3 and TRBJ2-2, is EAGVVQSPRYKIIEKKQPVAFWCNPISGHNTLYWYLQNLGQGPELLIRYENEEAVDDSQLPKDRFSAERLKGVDSTLKIQPAELGDSAVYLCASSPRGGEIGTGELFFGEGSRLTVL.